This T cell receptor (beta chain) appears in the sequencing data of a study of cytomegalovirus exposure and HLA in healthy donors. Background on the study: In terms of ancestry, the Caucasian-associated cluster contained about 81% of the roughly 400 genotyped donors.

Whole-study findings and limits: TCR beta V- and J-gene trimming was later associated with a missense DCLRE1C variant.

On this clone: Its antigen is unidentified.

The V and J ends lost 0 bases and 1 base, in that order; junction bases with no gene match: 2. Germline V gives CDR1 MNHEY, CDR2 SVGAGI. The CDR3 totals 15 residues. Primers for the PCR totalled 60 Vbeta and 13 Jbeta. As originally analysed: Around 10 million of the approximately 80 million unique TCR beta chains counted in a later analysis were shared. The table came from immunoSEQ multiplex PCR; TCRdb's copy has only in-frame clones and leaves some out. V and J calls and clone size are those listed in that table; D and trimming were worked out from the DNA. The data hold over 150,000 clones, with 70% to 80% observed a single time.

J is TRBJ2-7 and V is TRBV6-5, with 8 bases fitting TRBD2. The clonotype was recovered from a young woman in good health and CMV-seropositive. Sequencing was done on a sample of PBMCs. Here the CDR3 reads CASSYSGLESYEQYF. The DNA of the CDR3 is TGTGCCAGCAGTTACTCGGGACTAGAATCCTACGAGCAGTACTTC.